This passage covers 26 T cell receptor beta chains from one sample sequenced in a study of blood T cells in healthy people across ages. Alongside a J-beta primer mix, a sample-barcoded 5' primer served in a second PCR lasting about 7 to 12 cycles. One entry per CDR3 protein results from TCRdb running MiXCR on the 5' RACE reads. The table lists hundreds of thousands of distinct CDR3 sequences, around 24% of them singletons. The same sample was also used in a study of T cells of mothers and their children.

Sequences were obtained from blood. These receptors were obtained from a boy aged 10-17 years in good health.

The J gene is TRBJ2-5, the V gene TRBV20-1, with D tentatively TRBD2 (6 bases). The V gene's germline CDR1 is DFQATT and CDR2 SNEGSKA (reference sequence). This CDR3 is built from 16 residues. Trimming cost V 3 bases and J 2 bases, with 19 bases left between them. The CDR3 loop reads CSARGARGRTQETQYF. DNA of the CDR3: TGCAGTGCTAGGGGTGCTAGAGGGAGGACTCAAGAGACCCAGTACTTC.

This clonotype was found many times. This chain joins TRBV20-1 and TRBJ2-1; no reliable D call. Trimming took 6 bases from V and 7 from J, leaving 16 bases between them. This CDR3 has 13 residues. Germline-derived CDR1 and CDR2 are DFQATT and SNEGSKA (reference sequence). CDR3 region: CSATTRSPNEQFF. In DNA form, the CDR3 reads TGCAGTGCCACCACCCGCTCCCCAAATGAGCAGTTCTTC.

This clonotype appeared a few times. The rearrangement joins TRBV4-2 to TRBJ1-2, with 10 bases aligning to TRBD1. Trimming took 0 bases from V and 6 from J; bases not matched to a gene: 4. Germline values: CDR1 LGHNA, CDR2 YNFKEQ. This CDR3 spans 15 amino acids. This CDR3 is CASSQEGQGVDGYTF. The DNA for the CDR3 is TGTGCCAGCAGCCAAGAAGGACAGGGGGTCGATGGCTACACCTTC.

This clonotype showed up just a few times. The genes are TRBV13 and TRBJ1-6, with D possibly matching TRBD1 (6 bases). CDR1 is PRHDT and CDR2 is FYEKMQ in the germline V gene (reference sequence). The V and J ends lost 4 bases and 5 bases respectively, with 9 bases between them. The CDR3 has 14 residues. The CDR3 DNA is TGTGCCAGCAGCTCAAGGGGGAATAATTCACCCCTCCACTTT. Translating it yields CASSSRGNNSPLHF.

This clonotype was counted many times. The chain couples TRBV29-1 to TRBJ2-7; TRBD1 agrees at 8 bases. Trimming cost V 6 bases and J 4 bases; bases outside gene matches: 8. The CDR3 consists of 13 residues. Germline V gene sequence: CDR1 SQVTM, CDR2 ANQGSEA. The CDR3 DNA follows: TGCAGCGTGTTCAGGGGGCAGGGGTACGAGCAGTACTTC. Encoded protein: CSVFRGQGYEQYF.

The rearrangement uses TRBV29-1 and TRBJ2-5; TRBD2 agrees at 10 bases. Germline V gene data show CDR1 as SQVTM and CDR2 as ANQGSEA. The CDR3 spans 14 residues. The V segment lost 7 bases and the J segment 5 bases; nucleotides outside the gene matches: 10. This CDR3 reads CSGILAGWTETQYF. The CDR3 DNA sequence: TGCAGCGGTATACTAGCGGGGTGGACCGAGACCCAGTACTTC.

With regard to this clonotype: Germline and junction disagree at one end, which may indicate a read error. This chain joins TRBV27 and TRBJ2-1, with 7 bases fitting TRBD2. The CDR3 runs 15 residues. Germline assignment: CDR1 MNHEY and CDR2 SMNVEV (reference sequence). CDR3 bases: TGTGCCAGCAGTCTGCGGGAGCCCTACTACAATGGGCAGTTCTTC. This sequence encodes CASSLREPYYNGQFF.

This clonotype was seen more than once but under ten times. This chain joins TRBV7-9 and TRBJ2-1, with TRBD2 matching over 8 bases. Trimming took 1 base from V and 5 from J; bases not matched to a gene: 4. CDR3 length equals 15 residues. In germline, CDR1 is SEHNR, CDR2 FQNEAQ (reference sequence). The CDR3 is CASSLDAGGHNEQFF. CDR3 coding DNA: TGTGCCAGCAGCTTAGATGCGGGAGGTCACAATGAGCAGTTCTTC.

The rearrangement joins TRBV20-1 to TRBJ2-1; TRBD1 is a possible D gene (5 bases). Germline assignment: CDR1 DFQATT and CDR2 SNEGSKA (reference sequence). Deletions cut 1 base from V and 2 bases from J, with 12 bases between. This CDR3 has 15 amino acids. CDR3 nucleotides: TGCAGTGCTAGAGTATCAGGGCTCACCTACAATGAGCAGTTCTTC. Its protein product is CSARVSGLTYNEQFF.

This clonotype was observed a few times. This sequence joins TRBV20-1 and TRBJ2-7; no firm D call. V was pared by 5 bases and J by 2 bases, with 7 bases between. The CDR3 sequence is 11 residues long. Per the germline V gene, CDR1 is DFQATT and CDR2 is SNEGSKA (reference sequence). CDR3 in DNA: TGCAGTGCTCAGCCAGCCTACGAGCAGTACTTC. It codes for CSAQPAYEQYF.

This chain connects TRBV15 to TRBJ2-7; 8 nucleotides line up with TRBD1. V dropped 1 base and J dropped 7; count of bases not matched to a gene: 6. This CDR3 is built from 14 residues. The V gene's germline CDR1 is LNHNV and CDR2 YYDKDF (reference sequence). This chain's CDR3 is CATSRGTGGREQYF. The CDR3 DNA reads as TGTGCCACCAGCAGAGGAACAGGGGGACGGGAGCAGTACTTC.

The V gene is TRBV7-3, the J gene TRBJ2-7; D perhaps matches TRBD2 (6 bases). V was trimmed by 5 bases and J by 7 bases, leaving 15 bases between them. This CDR3 region has 13 residues. CDR1 and CDR2 (germline): SGHTA, FQGTGA. The CDR3 sequence is CASSPAGTFEQYF. The CDR3 nucleotides read TGTGCCAGCAGCCCAGCCGGGACTTTTGAGCAGTACTTC.

This clonotype was observed a single time. At one of its ends the junction is not consistent with the germline gene, which may arise from a read error. The J gene is TRBJ2-1, the V gene TRBV4-3; 7 bases map to TRBD1. The CDR3 loop spans 15 amino acids. Germline CDR1 is LGHNA and CDR2 is YSLEER. In nucleotides, the CDR3 is TGCGCCAGCAGCCAAGAAACAGGGGCCTACAATGTGCAGTTCTTC. This encodes CASSQETGAYNVQFF.

This clonotype was seen a handful of times. The V gene is TRBV7-2, the J gene TRBJ2-5; 13 positions match TRBD2. CDR3 length equals 18 residues. J was trimmed by 1 base and V by 1 base; bases with no gene match: 6. Germline assignment: CDR1 SGHTA and CDR2 FQGNSA. The CDR3 reads CASSLDPRLAGGQETQYF. CDR3 coding DNA: TGTGCCAGCAGCTTAGACCCGCGACTAGCGGGGGGCCAAGAGACCCAGTACTTC.

In this sample, this clonotype turned up a few times. The genes are TRBV12-3 or TRBV12-4 and TRBJ2-5, with unresolved D. The length of the CDR3 is 13 residues. V was cut by 5 bases and J by 0 bases, with 7 bases left in between. The CDR3 coding sequence is TGTGCCAGCAGTGCAGGAGACCAAGAGACCCAGTACTTC. Encoded protein: CASSAGDQETQYF.

The rearrangement uses TRBV7-9 and TRBJ1-5; D uncertain. This CDR3 spans 17 amino acids. The germline V gene has CDR1 SEHNR and CDR2 FQNEAQ (reference sequence). V dropped 2 bases and J dropped 0 bases, with 14 bases sitting between them. The CDR3, as DNA: TGTGCCAGCAGCTTAAACGGTAGGGTCAATAGCAATCAGCCCCAGCATTTT. It translates to CASSLNGRVNSNQPQHF.

The chain recombines TRBV20-1 with TRBJ2-7, with a tentative D call TRBD2 (6 bases). Germline V gene data show CDR1 as DFQATT and CDR2 as SNEGSKA (reference sequence). The ends were cut back, 3 bases at V and 0 bases at J, with 15 bases in the middle. CDR3 length: 15 amino acids. The CDR3 loop is CSASSGRGTSYEQYF. The DNA for the CDR3 is TGCAGTGCTAGTTCCGGGCGGGGCACCTCCTACGAGCAGTACTTC.

The genes are TRBV28 and TRBJ1-5; D is possibly TRBD1 (6 bases). The germline V and J ends were trimmed by 3 bases and 0 bases, with 15 bases remaining between them. The CDR3 runs 17 residues. The germline CDR1 and CDR2 sequences are MDHEN and SYDVKM. CDR3 residues: CASSLVDRFSSNQPQHF. The CDR3 bases are TGTGCCAGCAGTTTGGTTGACAGGTTCAGTAGCAATCAGCCCCAGCATTTT.

The chain links TRBV5-1 to TRBJ2-7; TRBD2 agrees at 7 bases. The germline CDR1 and CDR2 sequences are SGHRS and YFSETQ. The CDR3 contains 13 residues. The V segment lost 7 bases and the J segment 3 bases; nucleotides outside the gene matches: 7. The CDR3 loop is CASALGGGYEQYF. The CDR3 region has the DNA TGCGCCAGCGCCCTGGGGGGGGGCTACGAGCAGTACTTC.

There are a few counts of this clonotype. The V gene is TRBV5-1, the J gene TRBJ2-6; no definite D call. Trimming stripped 4 bases from V and 4 bases from J, with 9 bases between. Germline V gene data show CDR1 as SGHRS and CDR2 as YFSETQ. The CDR3 has 14 residues. CDR3 residues: CASSPNPGANVLTF. In nucleotides, the CDR3 is TGCGCCAGCAGCCCAAATCCGGGGGCCAACGTCCTGACTTTC.

This clonotype was counted between two and nine times. The gene calls are TRBV14 and TRBJ2-1; 8 bases match TRBD2. The length of the CDR3 is 16 residues. V lost 4 bases and J lost 0; bases outside the gene matches: 5. From germline, CDR1 is SGHDN and CDR2 FVKESK. The CDR3 DNA reads TGTGCCAGCAGCCGGACCACTAGCGGCTCCTACAATGAGCAGTTCTTC. It translates to CASSRTTSGSYNEQFF.

The chain joins TRBV7-9 to TRBJ2-4, with 7 positions matching TRBD1. Germline lookup yields CDR1 SEHNR and CDR2 FQNEAQ (reference sequence). V was clipped by 1 base and J by 8 bases; unmatched bases: 5. This CDR3 is built from 14 residues. The CDR3 DNA reads as TGTGCCAGCAGCTTAGGACAGGGAGTGGACATTCAGTACTTC. Its translation is CASSLGQGVDIQYF.

This clonotype has a handful of counts. The V gene is TRBV12-3 or TRBV12-4, the J gene TRBJ2-1, with 14 bases identical to TRBD2. The trim removed 4 bases at V and 10 bases at J, leaving 9 bases unmatched. The length of the CDR3 is 16 residues. CDR3 loop: CASSSRLAGGRIEQFF. The CDR3, as DNA: TGTGCCAGCAGTTCCCGACTAGCGGGAGGGCGGATAGAGCAGTTCTTC.

This chain joins TRBV9 and TRBJ2-1; no clear D gene. V was pared by 4 bases and J by 8 bases, with 13 bases between. The CDR3 length is 13 residues. Germline V gene data show CDR1 as SGDLS and CDR2 as YYNGEE. The CDR3, as DNA: TGTGCCAGCAGCCCGCAGGACGGAGATGAGCAGTTCTTC. Its translation is CASSPQDGDEQFF.

This clonotype has just a few counts. In nucleotides, the CDR3 is TGTGCCAGCAGCCTCCAAGAATATGCAGTCCTCTATGGCTACACCTTC. It encodes CASSLQEYAVLYGYTF. The genes are TRBV9 and TRBJ1-2, with D unclear. The germline V gene has CDR1 SGDLS and CDR2 YYNGEE. V was pared by 4 bases and J by 4 bases, with 20 bases between. The CDR3 is made up of 16 amino acids.

This chain joins TRBV19 and TRBJ1-1, with no clear D. Trimming pared 6 bases from V and 11 bases from J, leaving 10 bases between. Germline V gene data show CDR1 as LNHDA and CDR2 as SQIVND (reference sequence). The CDR3 totals 10 residues. CDR3 bases: TGTGCCAGTAGCGGGTTGGTGGCTTTCTTT. This translates into CASSGLVAFF.